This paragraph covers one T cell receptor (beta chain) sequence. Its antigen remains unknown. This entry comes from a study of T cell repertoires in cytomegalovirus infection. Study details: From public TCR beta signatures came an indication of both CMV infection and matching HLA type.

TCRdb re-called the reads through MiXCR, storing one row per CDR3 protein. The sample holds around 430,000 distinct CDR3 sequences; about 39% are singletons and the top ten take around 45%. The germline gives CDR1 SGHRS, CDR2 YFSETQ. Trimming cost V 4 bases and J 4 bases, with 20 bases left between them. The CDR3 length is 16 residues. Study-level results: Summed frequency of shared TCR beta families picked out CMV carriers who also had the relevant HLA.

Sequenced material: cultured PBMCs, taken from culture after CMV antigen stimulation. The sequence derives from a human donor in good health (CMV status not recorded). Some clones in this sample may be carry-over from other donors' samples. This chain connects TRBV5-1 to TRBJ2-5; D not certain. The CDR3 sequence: CASSPRQSITGETQYF. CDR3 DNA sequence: TGCGCCAGCAGCCCCAGACAAAGCATAACGGGAGAGACCCAGTACTTC.